The sequence of this T cell receptor (beta chain) was determined in a study of regulatory T cells in long-lasting Graves disease. Germline V gives CDR1 LGHDT, CDR2 YNNKEL (reference sequence). The CDR3 is 16 amino acids. V shed 2 bases, J shed 2 bases, and the junction held 3 bases outside the gene matches. This clonotype showed up just a few times. Assembly of TCR beta libraries relied on iRepertoire HTBI primers together with Arm-PCR of CDR3 regions. TCRdb analysed the multiplex PCR reads with MiXCR anew, one entry per CDR3 protein. The sample consists of under 800,000 distinct CDR3 sequences, around 15% of them appearing once. Indicated time point: newly diagnosed GD, antithyroid drugs for less than 3 months. The TCR library used RNA extracted from PBMCs. The same specimen was also included in a second study, on T cells in Graves' hyperthyroidism and ophthalmopathy.

The material was peripheral blood mononuclear cells (PBMCs), obtained at new diagnosis, from a patient treated with antithyroid drugs. The receptor was isolated from a woman aged 30 to 39 with Graves disease. This rearrangement joins TRBV3-1 to TRBJ2-2, with 9 bases lining up with TRBD2. The CDR3 spells CASSQKTSGNTGELFF. In DNA, the CDR3 is TGTGCCAGCAGCCAAAAGACTAGCGGAAACACCGGGGAGCTGTTTTTT. The variable domain in full, with the rest retrieved from reference TRBV3-1 and TRBJ2-2, is DTAVSQTPKYLVTQMGNDKSIKCEQNLGHDTMYWYKQDSKKFLKIMFSYNNKELIINETVPNRFSPKSPDKAHLNLHINSLELGDSAVYFCASSQKTSGNTGELFFGEGSRLTVL.